This T cell receptor (beta chain) was recovered during a study of graft-versus-host responses after intestinal transplantation. Study in general: Recipients got multivisceral, liver-intestinal, or isolated intestinal transplants. Every recipient underwent anti-thymocyte globulin induction, then tacrolimus and steroids for two to four years.

Whole-study results and caveats: An association linked early post-transplant HvG declines with peak circulating GvH clone levels. When patients had graft-donor T cell macrochimerism, their allografts held high graft-versus-host to host-versus-graft clonal ratios.

Libraries were prepared by immunoSEQ multiplex PCR; TCRdb keeps only in-frame clonotypes and omits some of them. The table records tens of thousands of clones, roughly 88% of them present only once. Germline assignment: CDR1 SQVTM and CDR2 ANQGSEA. The CDR3 has 13 amino acids. The germline V and J ends were trimmed by 8 bases and 6 bases, with 17 bases remaining between them. On this clone: Its antigen is unidentified.

The source material was unstimulated CD8+ T cells sorted from spleen or lymph node cells, sampled before intestinal transplant. V and J are TRBV29-1 and TRBJ2-1, with D perhaps matching TRBD2 (7 bases). The clonotype originates from a human donor who received an intestinal transplant. The CDR3 reads CSYGLGGGNEQFF. The CDR3 nucleotides read TGCAGCTATGGACTAGGGGGGGGCAATGAGCAGTTCTTC.